This T cell receptor beta chain was retrieved from a study of cytomegalovirus exposure and HLA in healthy donors. Overall study: The roughly 120 million unique TCR beta sequences, from approximately 170 million T cells, were found by an earlier analysis.

V lost 2 bases, J lost 5 bases, and 15 bases lay in between. Germline CDR1 is SNHLY and CDR2 is FYNNEI. This CDR3 is 15 amino acids long. The PCR ran on 60 Vbeta and 13 Jbeta primers. Profiled with immunoSEQ multiplex PCR; TCRdb holds only in-frame clones, not every one. The profile shows around 35,000 clones, roughly 79% of them singletons. Whole-study findings and limits: Sequence variants that were highly shared formed a cluster that was likely a sequencing artifact.

Comments on this clone: Antigen specificity is unknown.

This receptor was identified in a woman in her 40s in good health and CMV-seronegative. The sequencing sample was made of PBMCs. The chain employs TRBV2 and TRBJ1-1; a weak D match, TRBD1 (6 bases). In DNA form, the CDR3 reads TGTGCCAGCAGTGAACGCCCAGGGGCGTGGACTGAAGCTTTCTTT. Translating it yields CASSERPGAWTEAFF.